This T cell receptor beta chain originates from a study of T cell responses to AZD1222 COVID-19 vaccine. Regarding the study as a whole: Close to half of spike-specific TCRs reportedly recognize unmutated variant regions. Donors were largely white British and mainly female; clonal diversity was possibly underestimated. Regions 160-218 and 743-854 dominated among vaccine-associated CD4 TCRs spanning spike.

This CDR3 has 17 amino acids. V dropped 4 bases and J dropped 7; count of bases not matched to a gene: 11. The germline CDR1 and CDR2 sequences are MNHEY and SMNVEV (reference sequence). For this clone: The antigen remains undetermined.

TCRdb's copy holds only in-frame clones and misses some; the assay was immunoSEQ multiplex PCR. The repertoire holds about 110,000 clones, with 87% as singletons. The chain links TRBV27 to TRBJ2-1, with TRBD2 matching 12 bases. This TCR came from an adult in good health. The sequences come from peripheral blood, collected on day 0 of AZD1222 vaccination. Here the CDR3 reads CASSSKVTSGRSNEQFF. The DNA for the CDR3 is TGTGCCAGCAGTTCCAAAGTCACTAGCGGGAGGAGTAATGAGCAGTTCTTC.